This T cell receptor beta chain appears in the sequencing data of a study of T cells in Graves' hyperthyroidism and ophthalmopathy. Researchers took RNA transcripts and amplified the TCR beta CDR3 regions from them. First-round RT-PCR of the TCR CDR3 relied on the HTBI primer set. Using its own MiXCR run on the multiplex PCR reads, TCRdb lists one record per CDR3 protein. Of around 300,000 distinct CDR3 sequences detected, 13% appear once; the ten largest clones hold about 8%. Uncontrolled infection, other autoimmune disease, pregnancy or lactation barred patients from enrollment. Clinical symptoms, serum thyroxine, TRAb, thyroid ultrasound and orbital computed tomography informed diagnoses. The blood sample dates from first hyperthyroidism diagnosis, preceding any ophthalmopathy symptoms. This CDR3 has 13 residues. Germline values: CDR1 DFQATT, CDR2 SNEGSKA (reference sequence). Trimming took off 0 bases at V and 5 bases at J, with 10 bases between the two ends.

Details on this clonotype: What it binds is unknown.

Findings and caveats of the study: A model of 13 V-J features distinguished ophthalmopathy from stable hyperthyroidism.

This receptor was obtained from a woman aged 25-40 years with Graves' hyperthyroidism that later progressed to Graves' ophthalmopathy. This chain connects TRBV20-1 to TRBJ2-5; D gene unclear. The sequencing input was blood. The CDR3 DNA reads as TGCAGTGCTAGAGATGTGAGGTCCGAGACCCAGTACTTC. This encodes CSARDVRSETQYF.